The 4 T cell receptor beta chains listed next were all sequenced from one sample in a study of a mutant IDH1 vaccine in newly diagnosed glioma (dated by TCRdb to about 2021). No antigen has been assigned to these receptors. Libraries were built with the immunoSEQ multiplex PCR assay. The table comes from immuneACCESS by way of TCRdb, which keeps in-frame sequences with V and J called. Part of the clones is missing from these tables; in studies checked, under half for an unresolved V gene and the rest for unknown reasons. In all, the sample holds more than 25,000 clones, and more than 75% of those were seen once. Of the sample, about 7.9% is held by the ten largest clones. In the paper's terms, the time point label means: week 35, safety follow-up. A 20-mer mutant IDH1 peptide at 300 micrograms in Montanide made up each vaccine dose, which was injected subcutaneously together with topical imiquimod.

The sample consisted of PBMCs, taken from a glioma patient whose treatment included an IDH1 peptide vaccine. These receptors were taken from a man aged 45-65 years with glioma.

J is TRBJ1-1 and V is TRBV4-3; TRBD1 is a possible D gene (5 bases). In germline, CDR1 is LGHNA, CDR2 YSLEER. Trimming cost V 0 bases and J 6 bases, with 11 bases left between them. The CDR3 consists of 14 residues. The CDR3 bases are TGCGCCAGCAGCCAAGACAGACGGGGCTCTGAAGCTTTCTTT. Its translation is CASSQDRRGSEAFF.

This clone has just a few counts. The V call is TRBV4-1, the J call TRBJ1-5; D is undetermined. V lost 0 bases to trimming and J lost 3 bases, with 9 bases between them. CDR3 size: 15 residues. Germline values: CDR1 MGHRA, CDR2 YSYEKL. CDR3 region: CASSQDRSSNQPQHF. Written as DNA, the CDR3 is TGCGCCAGCAGCCAAGATCGGAGCTCCAATCAGCCCCAGCATTTT.

The V call is TRBV29-1, the J call TRBJ1-5; possible D gene TRBD1, 5 bases. Germline-derived CDR1 and CDR2 are SQVTM and ANQGSEA. V lost 5 bases and J lost 4, with 18 bases in between. This CDR3 region has 15 residues. The CDR3 spells CSVIAAGAGNQPQHF. CDR3 coding DNA: TGCAGCGTTATCGCCGCCGGGGCAGGGAATCAGCCCCAGCATTTT.

V and J are TRBV25-1 and TRBJ2-3; D ambiguous. This CDR3 region has 14 residues. V lost 4 bases and J lost 4, with 12 bases in between. Per germline, CDR1 MGHDK and CDR2 SYGVNS. The CDR3 nucleotides read TGTGCCAGCAGTGCATCGATTTTAGCAGATACGCAGTATTTT. Residues: CASSASILADTQYF.